This T cell receptor beta chain came from a study of cytomegalovirus exposure and HLA in healthy donors. Trimming left V 0 bases short and J 8 bases short, with 20 bases between. CDR3 size: 17 residues. Germline CDR1 is MGHRA and CDR2 is YSYEKL. About this clone: The target antigen is unknown.

Researchers ran the PCR with 60 Vbeta and 13 Jbeta primers. The table came from immunoSEQ multiplex PCR; TCRdb's copy has only in-frame clones and leaves some out. The table lists about 48,000 clones, with more than 0.9% in the top ten. Study outcomes and limitations: Among the CMV-associated chains, three were confirmed in vitro as specific for CMV antigens.

J is TRBJ2-1 and V is TRBV4-1, with a tentative D call TRBD2 (5 bases). The sample was PBMCs. This TCR was recovered from a woman between 40 and 55 years old in good health and CMV-seronegative. The CDR3 nucleotides are TGCGCCAGCAGCCAAGATCCCTGGACCGAGCGGTTCGATGAGCAGTTCTTC. Its translation: CASSQDPWTERFDEQFF.